This T cell receptor (beta chain) appears in the sequencing data of a study of T cells in Graves' hyperthyroidism and ophthalmopathy. Study details: Peripheral blood was obtained at initial diagnosis, preceding any treatment. The study's findings and limits: The model forecast ophthalmopathy, anticipating it by a median roughly 6 months before onset. Within blood appeared most thyroid clonotypes that had expanded above 0.001.

As for this clonotype: Its antigen is not known.

Researchers amplified the TCR beta CDR3 regions from RNA transcripts. HTBI primers were the set used in a first-round RT-PCR of the TCR CDR3. TCRdb redid the calling of the multiplex PCR reads with MiXCR, one entry per CDR3 protein. The data contain some 500,000 distinct CDR3 sequences, approximately 15% of them singletons. The CDR3 totals 19 residues. V was shortened by 7 bases and J by 3 bases, with 29 bases between the two germline ends. The gene calls are TRBV12-3 or TRBV12-4 and TRBJ2-3, with D perhaps matching TRBD1 or TRBD2 (6 bases each). This clonotype was sampled from a woman aged 18-29 years with Graves' hyperthyroidism. The material sequenced was blood. CDR3 in DNA: TGTGCCAGCACCCAGTTCTCTCTAGGGGGGAACAGGGCTACAGATACGCAGTATTTT. Encoded protein: CASTQFSLGGNRATDTQYF.